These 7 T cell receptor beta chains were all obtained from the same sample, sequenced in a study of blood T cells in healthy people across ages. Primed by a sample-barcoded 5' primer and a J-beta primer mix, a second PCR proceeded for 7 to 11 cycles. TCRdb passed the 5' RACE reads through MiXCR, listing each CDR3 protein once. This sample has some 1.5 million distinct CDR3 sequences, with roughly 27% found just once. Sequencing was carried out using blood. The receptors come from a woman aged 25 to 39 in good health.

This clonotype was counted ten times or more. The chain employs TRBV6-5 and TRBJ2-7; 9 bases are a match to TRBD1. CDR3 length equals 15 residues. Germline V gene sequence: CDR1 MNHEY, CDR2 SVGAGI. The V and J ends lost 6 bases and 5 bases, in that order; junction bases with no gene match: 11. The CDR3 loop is CASSPGWDRVDEQYF. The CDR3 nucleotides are TGTGCCAGCAGCCCCGGATGGGACAGGGTAGACGAGCAGTACTTC.

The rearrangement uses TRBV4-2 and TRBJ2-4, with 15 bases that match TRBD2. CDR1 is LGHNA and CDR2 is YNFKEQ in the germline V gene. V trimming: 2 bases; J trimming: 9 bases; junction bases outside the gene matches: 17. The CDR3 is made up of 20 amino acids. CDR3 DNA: TGTGCCAGCAGCCAACTGGACAGGGACGGACTAGCGGGAGGGCCGACCATTCAGTACTTC. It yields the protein CASSQLDRDGLAGGPTIQYF.

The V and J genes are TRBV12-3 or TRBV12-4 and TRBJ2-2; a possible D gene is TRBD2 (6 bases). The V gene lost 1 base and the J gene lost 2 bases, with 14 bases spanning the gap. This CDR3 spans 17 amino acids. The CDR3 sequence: CASSLVPGTRNTGELFF. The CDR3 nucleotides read TGTGCCAGCAGTTTAGTCCCCGGGACTCGAAACACCGGGGAGCTGTTTTTT.

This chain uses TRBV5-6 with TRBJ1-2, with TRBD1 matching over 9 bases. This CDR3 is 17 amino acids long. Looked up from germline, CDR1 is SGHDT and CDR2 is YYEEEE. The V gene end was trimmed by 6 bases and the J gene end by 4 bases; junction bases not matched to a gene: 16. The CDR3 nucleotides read TGTGCCAGCAACCTCCAATCCACAGGGGGCGCAGCCTATGGCTACACCTTC. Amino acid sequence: CASNLQSTGGAAYGYTF.

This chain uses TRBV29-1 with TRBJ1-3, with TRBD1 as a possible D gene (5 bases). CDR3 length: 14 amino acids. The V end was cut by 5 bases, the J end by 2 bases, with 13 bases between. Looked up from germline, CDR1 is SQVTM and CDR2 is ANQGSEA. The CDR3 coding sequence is TGCAGCGTTTTACCCGGGGGTGCTGGAAACACCATATATTTT. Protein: CSVLPGGAGNTIYF.

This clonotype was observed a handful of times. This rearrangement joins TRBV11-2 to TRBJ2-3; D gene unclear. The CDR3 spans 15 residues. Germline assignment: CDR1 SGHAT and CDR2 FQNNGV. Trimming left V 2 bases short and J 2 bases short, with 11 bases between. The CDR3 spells CASSLNSLPTDTQYF. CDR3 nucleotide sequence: TGTGCCAGCAGCTTAAACAGCTTACCCACAGATACGCAGTATTTT.

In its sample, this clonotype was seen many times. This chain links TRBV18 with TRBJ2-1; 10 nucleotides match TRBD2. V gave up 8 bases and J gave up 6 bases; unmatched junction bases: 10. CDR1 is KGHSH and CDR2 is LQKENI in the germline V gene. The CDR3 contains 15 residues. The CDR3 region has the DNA TGTGCCAGCAGCCCTCGGACTAGCGGAGGCAATGAGCAGTTCTTC. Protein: CASSPRTSGGNEQFF.